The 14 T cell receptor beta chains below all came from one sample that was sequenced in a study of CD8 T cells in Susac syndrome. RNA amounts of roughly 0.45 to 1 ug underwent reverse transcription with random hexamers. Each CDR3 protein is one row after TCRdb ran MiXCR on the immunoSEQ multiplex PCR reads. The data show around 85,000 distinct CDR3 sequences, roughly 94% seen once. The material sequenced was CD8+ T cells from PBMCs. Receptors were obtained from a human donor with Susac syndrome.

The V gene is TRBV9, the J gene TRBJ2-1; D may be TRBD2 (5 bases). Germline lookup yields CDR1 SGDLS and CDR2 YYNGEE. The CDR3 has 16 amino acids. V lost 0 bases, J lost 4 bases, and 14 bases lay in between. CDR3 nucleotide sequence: TGTGCCAGCAGCGTAGATCGAGCGGAGACTTACAATGAGCAGTTCTTC. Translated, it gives CASSVDRAETYNEQFF.

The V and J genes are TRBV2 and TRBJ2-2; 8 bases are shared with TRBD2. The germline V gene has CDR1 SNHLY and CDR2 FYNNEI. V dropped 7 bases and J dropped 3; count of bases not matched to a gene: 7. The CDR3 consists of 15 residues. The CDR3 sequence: CASKGRREDTGELFF. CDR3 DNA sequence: TGTGCCAGCAAAGGTCGGCGGGAGGACACCGGGGAGCTGTTTTTT.

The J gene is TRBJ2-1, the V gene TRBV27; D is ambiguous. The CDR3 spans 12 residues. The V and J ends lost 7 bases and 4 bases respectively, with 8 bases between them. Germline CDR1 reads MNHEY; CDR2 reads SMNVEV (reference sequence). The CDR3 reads CASTDGYNEQFF. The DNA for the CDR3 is TGTGCCAGCACCGACGGGTACAATGAGCAGTTCTTC.

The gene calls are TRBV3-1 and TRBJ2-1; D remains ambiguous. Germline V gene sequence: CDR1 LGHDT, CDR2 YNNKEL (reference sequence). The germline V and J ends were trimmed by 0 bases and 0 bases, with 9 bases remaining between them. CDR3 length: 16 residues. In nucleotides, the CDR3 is TGTGCCAGCAGCCAAGAACGAGTGAGCTCCTACAATGAGCAGTTCTTC. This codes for CASSQERVSSYNEQFF.

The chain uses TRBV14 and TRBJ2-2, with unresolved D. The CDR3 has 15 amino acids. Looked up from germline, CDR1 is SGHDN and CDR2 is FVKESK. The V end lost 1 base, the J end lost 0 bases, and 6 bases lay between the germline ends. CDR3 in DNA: TGTGCCAGCAGCCAAGGAGATCCGAACACCGGGGAGCTGTTTTTT. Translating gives CASSQGDPNTGELFF.

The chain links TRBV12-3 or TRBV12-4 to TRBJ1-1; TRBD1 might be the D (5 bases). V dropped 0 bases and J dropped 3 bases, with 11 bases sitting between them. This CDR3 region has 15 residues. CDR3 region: CASSLASGRDTEAFF. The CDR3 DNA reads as TGTGCCAGCAGTTTAGCGTCAGGGAGAGACACTGAAGCTTTCTTT.

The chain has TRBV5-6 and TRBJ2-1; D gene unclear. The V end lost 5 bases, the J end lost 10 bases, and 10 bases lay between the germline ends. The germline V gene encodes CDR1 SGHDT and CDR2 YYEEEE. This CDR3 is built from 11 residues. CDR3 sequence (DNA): TGTGCCAGCAGAACTTCACACGAGCAGTTCTTC. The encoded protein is CASRTSHEQFF.

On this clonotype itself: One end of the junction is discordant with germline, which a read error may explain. Here the CDR3 reads CASGLGGTDYEQYF. The CDR3 nucleotides read TGTGCCAGCGGTTTGGGGGGAACAGACTACGAGCAGTACTTC. The chain has TRBV12-3 or TRBV12-4 and TRBJ2-7; possibly TRBD2 for D (6 bases). The CDR3 loop spans 14 amino acids.

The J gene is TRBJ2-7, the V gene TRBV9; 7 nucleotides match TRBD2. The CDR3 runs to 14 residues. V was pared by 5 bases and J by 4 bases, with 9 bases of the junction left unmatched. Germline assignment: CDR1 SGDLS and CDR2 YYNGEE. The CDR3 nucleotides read TGTGCCAGCAGTACCGGGACTAACCCTTACGAGCAGTACTTC. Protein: CASSTGTNPYEQYF. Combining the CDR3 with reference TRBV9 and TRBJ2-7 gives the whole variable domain DSGVTQTPKHLITATGQRVTLRCSPRSGDLSVYWYQQSLDQGLQFLIQYYNGEERAKGNILERFSAQQFPDLHSELNLSSLELGDSALYFCASSTGTNPYEQYFGPGTRLTVT.

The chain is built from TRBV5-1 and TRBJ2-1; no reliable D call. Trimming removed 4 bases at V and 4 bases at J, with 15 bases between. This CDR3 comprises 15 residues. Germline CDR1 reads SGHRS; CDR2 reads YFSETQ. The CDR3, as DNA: TGCGCCAGCAGCCCATGGATCGGCGAGTACAATGAGCAGTTCTTC. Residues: CASSPWIGEYNEQFF.

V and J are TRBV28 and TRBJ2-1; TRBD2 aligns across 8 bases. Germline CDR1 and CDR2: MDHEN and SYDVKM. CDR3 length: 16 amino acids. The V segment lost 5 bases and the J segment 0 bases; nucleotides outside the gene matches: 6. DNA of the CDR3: TGTGCCAGCAGTCCCAGAAGCGGGAGCTCCTACAATGAGCAGTTCTTC. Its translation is CASSPRSGSSYNEQFF. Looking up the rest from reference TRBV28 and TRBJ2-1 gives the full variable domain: DVKVTQSSRYLVKRTGEKVFLECVQDMDHENMFWYRQDPGLGLRLIYFSYDVKMKEKGDIPEGYSVSREKKERFSLILESASTNQTSMYLCASSPRSGSSYNEQFFGPGTRLTVL.

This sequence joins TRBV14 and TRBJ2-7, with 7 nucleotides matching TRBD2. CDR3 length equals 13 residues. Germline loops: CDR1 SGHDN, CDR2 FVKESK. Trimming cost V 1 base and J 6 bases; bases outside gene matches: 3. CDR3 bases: TGTGCCAGCAGCCAAGCGGGAGGAAGCGAGCAGTACTTC. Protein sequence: CASSQAGGSEQYF.

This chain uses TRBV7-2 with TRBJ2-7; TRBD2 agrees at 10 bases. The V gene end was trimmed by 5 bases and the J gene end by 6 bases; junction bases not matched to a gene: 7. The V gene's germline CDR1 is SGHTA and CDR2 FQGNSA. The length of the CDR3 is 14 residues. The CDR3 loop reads CASSPASGSGEQYF. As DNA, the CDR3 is TGTGCCAGCAGCCCCGCTAGCGGGAGCGGCGAGCAGTACTTC.

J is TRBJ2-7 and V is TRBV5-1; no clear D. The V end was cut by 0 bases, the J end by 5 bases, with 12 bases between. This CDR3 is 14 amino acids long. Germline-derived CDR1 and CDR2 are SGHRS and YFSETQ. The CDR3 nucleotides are TGCGCCAGCAGCTTGGCATACGAGCTCCACGAGCAGTACTTC. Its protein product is CASSLAYELHEQYF.